The present T cell receptor beta chain was sequenced within a study of early T cells in non-severe SARS-CoV-2 infection. Unique molecular identifiers tagged individual cDNA molecules. TCRdb fed the 5' RACE reads into MiXCR, producing one record per CDR3 protein. Among approximately 62,000 distinct CDR3 sequences, roughly an eighth were seen once, and the ten largest hold more than 3.5%. CDR1 is SNHLY, CDR2 FYNNEI, per germline. The CDR3 sequence is 15 residues long. V lost 6 bases, J lost 1 base, and 15 bases lay in between. The chain combines TRBV2 with TRBJ2-5, with D perhaps matching TRBD1 (6 bases). The sequenced material came from whole blood. This clonotype originated in an adult who was a healthcare worker with PCR-confirmed SARS-CoV-2 infection or an uninfected control (not recorded which). CDR3 region: CASSGAGTTQETQYF. The CDR3 DNA sequence: TGTGCCAGCAGCGGAGCCGGGACAACCCAAGAGACCCAGTACTTC.